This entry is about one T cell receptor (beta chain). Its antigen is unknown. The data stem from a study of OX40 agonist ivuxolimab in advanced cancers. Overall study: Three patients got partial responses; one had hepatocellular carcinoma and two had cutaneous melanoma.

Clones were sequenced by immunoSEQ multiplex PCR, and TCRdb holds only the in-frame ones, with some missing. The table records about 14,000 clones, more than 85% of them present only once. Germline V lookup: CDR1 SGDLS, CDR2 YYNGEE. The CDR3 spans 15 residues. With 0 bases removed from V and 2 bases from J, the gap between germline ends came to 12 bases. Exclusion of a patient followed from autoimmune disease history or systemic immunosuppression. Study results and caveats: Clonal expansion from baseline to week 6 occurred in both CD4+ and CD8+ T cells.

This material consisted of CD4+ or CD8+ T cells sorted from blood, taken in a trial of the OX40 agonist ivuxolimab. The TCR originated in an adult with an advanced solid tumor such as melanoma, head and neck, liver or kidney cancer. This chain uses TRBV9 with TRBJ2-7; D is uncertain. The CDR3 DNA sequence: TGTGCCAGCAGCGTAGGGTACGCCACCACCTACGAGCAGTACTTC. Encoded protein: CASSVGYATTYEQYF.